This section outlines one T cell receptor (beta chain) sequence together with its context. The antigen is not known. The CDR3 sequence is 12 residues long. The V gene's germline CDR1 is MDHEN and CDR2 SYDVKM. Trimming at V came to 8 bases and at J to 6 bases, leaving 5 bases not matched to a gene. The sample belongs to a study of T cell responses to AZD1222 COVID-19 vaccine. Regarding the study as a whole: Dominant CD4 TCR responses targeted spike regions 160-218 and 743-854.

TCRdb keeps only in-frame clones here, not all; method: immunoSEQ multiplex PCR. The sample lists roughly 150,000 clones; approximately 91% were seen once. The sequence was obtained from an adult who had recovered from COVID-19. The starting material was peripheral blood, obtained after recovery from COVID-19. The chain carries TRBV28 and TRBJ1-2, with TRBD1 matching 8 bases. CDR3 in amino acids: CASRDRTNGYTF. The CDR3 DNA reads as TGTGCCAGCCGGGACAGGACGAATGGCTACACCTTC.